These 19 T cell receptor beta chains share one sample of origin, sequenced in a study of T cell responses to AZD1222 COVID-19 vaccine. Sequencing was performed with immunoSEQ multiplex PCR; in TCRdb, only in-frame clones are kept and a portion is missing. The sample has some 160,000 clones, roughly 93% seen once. The sequences come from peripheral blood, collected on day 0 of AZD1222 vaccination. Source of these receptors: an adult in good health.

This chain connects TRBV14 to TRBJ2-1; possibly TRBD1 for D (6 bases). Germline loops: CDR1 SGHDN, CDR2 FVKESK. The length of the CDR3 is 12 residues. V was trimmed by 7 bases and J by 8 bases, leaving 12 bases between them. DNA of the CDR3: TGTGCCAGCAACGCGAGGGGGTATGAGCAGTTCTTC. Its protein is CASNARGYEQFF.

The J gene is TRBJ1-4, the V gene TRBV5-1; D perhaps matches TRBD1 (5 bases). Trimming took off 0 bases at V and 8 bases at J, with 14 bases between the two ends. The CDR3 contains 15 residues. Germline CDR1 and CDR2: SGHRS and YFSETQ. CDR3 sequence reads: CASSLERGVFEKLFF. In DNA form, the CDR3 reads TGCGCCAGCAGCTTGGAAAGGGGTGTCTTCGAAAAACTGTTTTTT.

Turning to this clone: At the DNA level, this CDR3 is encoded by other sequences in the same sample as well. V is TRBV29-1 and J is TRBJ1-1, with a tentative D call TRBD1 (6 bases). The CDR3 consists of 13 residues. Trimming stripped 6 bases from V and 0 bases from J, with 11 bases between. The germline gives CDR1 SQVTM, CDR2 ANQGSEA. This CDR3 is CSVAGVLNTEAFF. DNA for the CDR3: TGCAGCGTCGCAGGGGTGTTGAACACTGAAGCTTTCTTT.

CDR3 sequence: CASSYSNHEQFF. The CDR3 DNA reads TGTGCCAGCAGTTACTCGAACCATGAGCAGTTCTTC. The chain links TRBV6-2 or TRBV6-3 to TRBJ2-1; no reliable D call. This CDR3 is built from 12 residues. Germline assignment: CDR1 MNHEY and CDR2 SVGEGT. V was trimmed by 0 bases and J by 8 bases, leaving 5 bases between them.

V gene TRBV3-1 (or the pseudogene TRBV3-2) combines with J gene TRBJ1-1; D gene unclear. The CDR3 runs 14 residues. CDR1 is LGHDT, CDR2 YNNKEL, per germline (reference sequence). V was pared by 3 bases and J by 3 bases, with 11 bases between. The CDR3 DNA reads as TGTGCCAGCAGCCAGATACTCGGGGACACTGAAGCTTTCTTT. Protein sequence: CASSQILGDTEAFF.

CDR3 DNA sequence: TGTGCCAGCAGAGGGGGGTACGCTTGGGATGGCTACACCTTC. Translating it yields CASRGGYAWDGYTF. The V and J genes are TRBV27 and TRBJ1-2; the D gene is possibly TRBD1 (6 bases). Germline lookup yields CDR1 MNHEY and CDR2 SMNVEV (reference sequence). CDR3 length: 14 amino acids. Trimming cost V 6 bases and J 6 bases, with 17 bases left between them.

To note about this clone: Other DNA sequences in the sample encode the same CDR3. The V gene is TRBV9, the J gene TRBJ2-2; TRBD1 aligns across 9 bases. Germline V gene lookup returns CDR1 SGDLS and CDR2 YYNGEE. This CDR3 has 15 amino acids. The J segment lost 4 bases and the V segment lost 3 bases, leaving 4 bases of the junction unmatched. The CDR3 region has the DNA TGTGCCAGCAGCGCTCGACAGGGGGGCACCGGGGAGCTGTTTTTT. Translated, it gives CASSARQGGTGELFF.

The chain couples TRBV11-3 to TRBJ1-1, with D possibly TRBD1 on 6 matching bases. Trimming took 1 base from V and 12 from J, leaving 15 bases between them. The CDR3 spans 13 residues. Per germline, CDR1 SGHNT and CDR2 YENEEA. The CDR3 is CASSLASGEVPFF. CDR3 nucleotide sequence: TGTGCCAGCAGCTTAGCGTCAGGGGAGGTTCCTTTCTTT.

The chain joins TRBV12-3 or TRBV12-4 to TRBJ1-2, with 7 bases fitting TRBD1. Trimming removed 6 bases from V and 3 bases from J; junction bases left unmatched: 4. The CDR3 is made up of 13 amino acids. The CDR3 is CASSTDRDYGYTF. CDR3 coding DNA: TGTGCCAGCAGCACCGACAGGGACTATGGCTACACCTTC.

The rearrangement links TRBV24-1 to TRBJ1-1; the D gene is possibly TRBD1 (6 bases). This CDR3 region has 19 residues. Germline loops: CDR1 KGHDR, CDR2 SFDVKD. Trimming pared 5 bases from V and 5 bases from J, leaving 29 bases between. CDR3 sequence: CATSVPDTIPGGRWTEAFF. Written as DNA, the CDR3 is TGTGCCACCAGTGTCCCCGATACGATTCCGGGGGGGCGCTGGACTGAAGCTTTCTTT.

The chain couples TRBV2 to TRBJ1-5; D possibly corresponds to TRBD1 (5 bases). V was shortened by 6 bases and J by 5 bases, with 11 bases between the two germline ends. This CDR3 has 13 amino acids. Per the germline V gene, CDR1 is SNHLY and CDR2 is FYNNEI. CDR3 in amino acids: CASRSGRDQPQHF. The CDR3 region has the DNA TGTGCCAGCAGATCAGGGAGGGATCAGCCCCAGCATTTT.

The genes are TRBV3-1 (or the pseudogene TRBV3-2) and TRBJ1-1; no reliable D call. Trimming cost V 2 bases and J 1 base, with 14 bases left between them. The germline V gene encodes CDR1 LGHDT and CDR2 YNNKEL (reference sequence). The CDR3 runs 16 residues. In DNA form, the CDR3 reads TGTGCCAGCAGCCAACTACTTCTAATACCGAACACTGAAGCTTTCTTT. This gives the protein CASSQLLLIPNTEAFF.

In this sample, this clone turned up once. This chain uses TRBV9 with TRBJ1-1, with D uncertain. With 0 bases removed from V and 0 bases from J, the gap between germline ends came to 6 bases. The CDR3 is 14 amino acids. The germline CDR1 and CDR2 sequences are SGDLS and YYNGEE. The CDR3 sequence is CASSVDAMNTEAFF. The CDR3 region has the DNA TGTGCCAGCAGCGTAGATGCCATGAACACTGAAGCTTTCTTT.

V usage is TRBV5-1 and J usage is TRBJ1-1; 8 nucleotides match TRBD1. The CDR3 runs 15 residues. Germline lookup yields CDR1 SGHRS and CDR2 YFSETQ. V was pared by 4 bases and J by 3 bases, with 8 bases of the junction left unmatched. CDR3 sequence reads: CASSDPGTGDTEAFF. The CDR3 nucleotides are TGCGCCAGCAGCGATCCCGGGACAGGAGACACTGAAGCTTTCTTT.

This clone was seen only once. V is TRBV20-1 and J is TRBJ1-2; TRBD1 matches at 8 bases. CDR1 DFQATT and CDR2 SNEGSKA come from the germline V gene (reference sequence). The J segment lost 7 bases and the V segment lost 3 bases, leaving 13 bases of the junction unmatched. This CDR3 region has 15 residues. This chain's CDR3 is CSASLAGQVKRGYTF. CDR3 DNA: TGCAGTGCTAGTTTGGCGGGACAGGTCAAGCGTGGCTACACCTTC.

The rearrangement uses TRBV2 and TRBJ1-5; D is perhaps TRBD1 (6 bases). V shed 3 bases and J shed 5 bases, with 14 bases lying between them. This CDR3 spans 15 amino acids. The germline V gene encodes CDR1 SNHLY and CDR2 FYNNEI. CDR3 residues: CASSDLWGGDQPQHF. CDR3 bases: TGTGCCAGCAGTGATCTTTGGGGGGGCGATCAGCCCCAGCATTTT.

The chain combines TRBV5-5 with TRBJ1-2; possibly TRBD1 for D (6 bases). Trimming cost V 1 base and J 7 bases, with 20 bases left between them. Germline values: CDR1 SGHKS, CDR2 YYEKEE (reference sequence). The CDR3 contains 16 residues. Here the CDR3 DNA reads TGTGCCAGCAGCTTGACAACGCTGGGGGGCGCTTCTGGCTACACCTTC. The encoded protein is CASSLTTLGGASGYTF.

The genes are TRBV5-1 and TRBJ1-6, with D tentatively TRBD1 (5 bases). CDR1 is SGHRS and CDR2 is YFSETQ in the germline V gene. CDR3 length equals 15 residues. The ends were cut back, 1 base at V and 7 bases at J, with 12 bases in the middle. CDR3 loop: CASSLNSGANSPLHF. As DNA, the CDR3 is TGCGCCAGCAGCTTGAATAGTGGGGCCAATTCACCCCTCCACTTT.

The chain recombines TRBV7-9 with TRBJ1-2; no firm D call. The CDR3 runs 14 residues. The V gene lost 1 base and the J gene lost 2 bases, with 8 bases spanning the gap. Germline lookup yields CDR1 SEHNR and CDR2 FQNEAQ (reference sequence). CDR3 DNA: TGTGCCAGCAGCTTAGATGCCGTGAACTATGGCTACACCTTC. Protein: CASSLDAVNYGYTF.